Listed below are T cell receptor beta chains from one sample, sequenced in a study of identical twins. TCRdb reprocessed the 5' RACE reads via MiXCR and lists one record per CDR3 protein. The sample carries some 460,000 distinct CDR3 sequences, 13% to 15% recorded once. These data also formed part of another study, on yellow fever vaccine responses in identical twins.

Sequenced sample: CD4+ T cells sorted from blood. All receptors derive from a woman aged 18-29 years in good health. Each CDR3 is given without its conserved first and last residue. The D gene is left open where the match is weak.

TRBJ2-1 | - | TRBV12-3/TRBV12-4 | ASRGVYLYNEQF
TRBJ2-5 | TRBD1 | TRBV28 | ASSLRGRGTQY
TRBJ2-1 | TRBD2 | TRBV5-1 | ASSLGGGANEQF
TRBJ2-1 | TRBD1 | TRBV6-1 | ASSPLGQGRSPYNEQF
TRBJ2-3 | - | TRBV7-3 | ASSFVGFRTHTDTQY
TRBJ2-5 | TRBD2 | TRBV29-1 | SVEGTTSGTETQY
TRBJ2-7 | TRBD1 | TRBV10-3 | ATEKTGGEYEQY
TRBJ2-1 | TRBD2 | TRBV20-1 | SARNIIAGPYNEQF
TRBJ1-6 | - | TRBV9 | ASSVAHNSPLH
TRBJ2-7 | - | TRBV6-1 | ASGGTRDRPYEQY
TRBJ1-5 | TRBD1 | TRBV24-1 | ATSDPGQPNQPQH
TRBJ2-7 | TRBD1 | TRBV5-1 | ASSTGQGAAYEQY
TRBJ2-7 | - | TRBV12-3/TRBV12-4 | ASSLFGDYEQY
TRBJ2-1 | TRBD2 | TRBV15 | ATSTPPPRGGSYNEQF
TRBJ2-7 | TRBD2 | TRBV20-1 | SAHPPSPAGGWDEQY
TRBJ2-3 | TRBD2 | TRBV6-5 | ASSYSMLAGQRDTQY
TRBJ2-7 | - | TRBV20-1 | SASLAGPVSYEQY
TRBJ2-7 | TRBD1 | TRBV20-1 | SARPPDRAPYEQY
TRBJ1-5 | - | TRBV7-8 | ASSVGQNNQPQH
TRBJ2-1 | - | TRBV20-1 | SARVLLYNEQF
TRBJ2-2 | - | TRBV12-3/TRBV12-4 | ASRGQVPNTGGLF
TRBJ1-5 | TRBD1 | TRBV7-2 | ASSLRGEQPQH
TRBJ1-5 | TRBD1 | TRBV2 | ASSGDRVNQPQH
TRBJ2-1 | - | TRBV20-1 | SARGKAGPYNEQF
TRBJ2-7 | TRBD1 | TRBV6-1 | ASADRVHEQY
TRBJ2-1 | TRBD2 | TRBV6-2/TRBV6-3 | ASTGTSGRAYNEQF
TRBJ1-4 | - | TRBV12-3/TRBV12-4 | ASRISGVNEKLF
TRBJ2-1 | - | TRBV19 | ASSIADSPVLNEQF
TRBJ1-6 | - | TRBV6-1 | ASTPGGAAGSPLH
TRBJ2-3 | TRBD1 | TRBV6-1 | ASSRGGSADTQY
TRBJ2-1 | TRBD1 | TRBV3-1 | ASSQETGFYNEQF
TRBJ2-1 | - | TRBV27 | ASSLRLANEQF
TRBJ1-5 | - | TRBV28 | ASNRGTQGQPQH
TRBJ2-7 | TRBD2 | TRBV5-1 | ASSLASGGAATYEQY
TRBJ2-5 | TRBD1 | TRBV6-5 | ASSYLGTGGQETQY
TRBJ2-1 | TRBD1 | TRBV12-3/TRBV12-4 | ASSGQGGINNEQF
TRBJ1-1 | - | TRBV5-1 | ASSGGQDATEAF
TRBJ1-1 | TRBD1 | TRBV29-1 | SVENFRGGAF
TRBJ2-7 | TRBD2 | TRBV10-3 | AIRATSGREQY
TRBJ2-7 | - | TRBV5-5 | ASSLGWVSYEQY
TRBJ2-5 | - | TRBV7-2 | ASSLEGAQTQY
TRBJ2-2 | - | TRBV18 | ASSNSGELF
TRBJ2-1 | - | TRBV29-1 | SVFRLGNEQF
TRBJ2-7 | TRBD1 | TRBV12-3/TRBV12-4 | ASSPVAGGTEQY
TRBJ2-2 | - | TRBV20-1 | SARAAASNTGELF
TRBJ2-3 | TRBD2 | TRBV4-3 | ASSQDRDSGRAFRTDTQY
TRBJ2-5 | TRBD1 | TRBV3-1 | ASSQIPGQGVQETQY
TRBJ2-1 | - | TRBV7-9 | ASSLTRDEQF